These 21 T cell receptor beta chains were all obtained from the same sample, sequenced in a study of cytomegalovirus exposure and HLA in healthy donors (dated by TCRdb to about 2017). Receptor amplification or capture employed the immunoSEQ multiplex PCR assay. The multiplex PCR relied on a mix of 60 forward primers for TCR Vbeta segments and 13 reverse primers for TCR Jbeta segments. Sourced from immuneACCESS, this table was stored by TCRdb with only in-frame sequences that have V and J called. A share of the clones is absent; for the studies checked, an unresolved V gene accounts for under half, and the remainder has no known explanation. The table for this sample lists roughly 150,000 clones; 65% to 85% of them were counted only once. The top ten hold approximately 1.2% of the sample. Sequences were obtained from PBMCs. The receptors shown here come from a boy younger than 10 in good health and CMV-seronegative.

The chain has TRBV5-1 and TRBJ2-5; D possibly corresponds to TRBD2 (6 bases). V lost 2 bases, J lost 0 bases, and 14 bases lay in between. Germline V lookup: CDR1 SGHRS, CDR2 YFSETQ. The CDR3 is 16 residues long. CDR3 DNA sequence: TGCGCCAGCAGCTTTTATAGCGGAGCAAACCAAGAGACCCAGTACTTC. Protein sequence: CASSFYSGANQETQYF.

J is TRBJ2-1 and V is TRBV29-1; D perhaps matches TRBD1 (6 bases). Germline CDR1 and CDR2: SQVTM and ANQGSEA. The ends were cut back, 4 bases at V and 0 bases at J, with 10 bases in the middle. The CDR3 spans 14 residues. DNA for the CDR3: TGCAGCGTTGGGGGGCAGGACTCCTACAATGAGCAGTTCTTC. Translated: CSVGGQDSYNEQFF.

In this sample, this clone turned up once. The rearrangement joins TRBV18 to TRBJ1-1, with 7 nucleotides matching TRBD1. Germline V gene lookup returns CDR1 KGHSH and CDR2 LQKENI. The ends lost 3 bases at V and 1 base at J; junction bases unmatched: 11. The CDR3 length is 17 residues. The CDR3 spells CASSPTGLLGANTEAFF. The CDR3 DNA follows: TGTGCCAGCTCACCGACAGGGTTATTAGGAGCGAACACTGAAGCTTTCTTT.

The chain couples TRBV6-6 to TRBJ2-7, with D tentatively TRBD2 (6 bases). The germline V gene encodes CDR1 MNHNY and CDR2 SVGAGI (reference sequence). This CDR3 has 12 residues. Trimming cost V 2 bases and J 11 bases, with 13 bases left between them. The CDR3 region has the DNA TGTGCCAGCAGTTACAGTTCAGGACTAAAGTACGTC. It codes for CASSYSSGLKYV.

The chain has TRBV7-2 and TRBJ1-3, with D unresolved. CDR3 length: 15 residues. V was shortened by 1 base and J by 0 bases, with 7 bases between the two germline ends. Per germline, CDR1 SGHTA and CDR2 FQGNSA. The CDR3 is CASSLGSGSGNTIYF. The CDR3 coding sequence is TGTGCCAGCAGCTTAGGTTCCGGCTCTGGAAACACCATATATTTT.

This rearrangement joins TRBV7-9 to TRBJ2-3, with 11 bases lining up with TRBD2. J gave up 5 bases and V 10 bases, and 5 bases lay outside the gene matches. The CDR3 length is 13 residues. CDR1 and CDR2 from the germline V gene are SEHNR and FQNEAQ (reference sequence). CDR3 nucleotides: TGTGCCACCCAACTAGCGGGAGAAGATACGCAGTATTTT. Translation: CATQLAGEDTQYF.

The CDR3 DNA sequence: TGTGCCAGCAGTGGCCAGGGGCCTATCAACCCGGGACTAGCGGGAGTCGAGCAGTACTTC. Translation: CASSGQGPINPGLAGVEQYF. This chain joins TRBV2 and TRBJ2-7; 14 bases are shared with TRBD2. Germline values: CDR1 SNHLY, CDR2 FYNNEI. The junction had 20 bases not matched to a gene; V was cut back by 4 bases and J by 6 bases. There are 20 residues in the CDR3.

This clone turned up a few times. This CDR3 is also generated by other DNA sequences in the sample. The rearrangement uses TRBV5-6 and TRBJ1-2; D is unresolved. Germline V gene sequence: CDR1 SGHDT, CDR2 YYEEEE. The CDR3 sequence is 12 residues long. The V end was cut by 0 bases, the J end by 4 bases, with 4 bases between. The CDR3 DNA sequence: TGTGCCAGCAGCTTGGACAGCTATGGCTACACCTTC. Amino acids: CASSLDSYGYTF.

This rearrangement joins TRBV6-1 to TRBJ1-2; D is undetermined. The germline CDR1 and CDR2 sequences are MNHNS and SASEGT. V was clipped by 0 bases and J by 4 bases, with 12 bases between them. The CDR3 contains 15 residues. The CDR3 coding sequence is TGTGCCAGCAGTGAAGCTTGGCAGAGAGGCTATGGCTACACCTTC. Its translation is CASSEAWQRGYGYTF.

The chain couples TRBV4-1 to TRBJ2-2; 10 bases agree with TRBD1. The CDR3 length is 15 residues. V gave up 0 bases and J gave up 6 bases; unmatched junction bases: 1. The germline CDR1 and CDR2 sequences are MGHRA and YSYEKL. CDR3 sequence reads: CASSQDGTGAGELFF. The CDR3 DNA sequence: TGCGCCAGCAGCCAAGATGGGACAGGGGCCGGGGAGCTGTTTTTT.

The V and J genes are TRBV7-6 and TRBJ2-1, with TRBD1 matching 9 bases. Trimming at V came to 4 bases and at J to 6 bases, leaving 7 bases not matched to a gene. The CDR3 runs 15 residues. The germline V gene encodes CDR1 SGHVS and CDR2 FNYEAQ. The CDR3 nucleotides are TGTGCCAGCAGCTCGCGGACAGGGGCCTTCAATGAGCAGTTCTTC. Translation gives CASSSRTGAFNEQFF.

CDR3 sequence: CASRGGSAPLSGANVLTF. The CDR3 nucleotides are TGTGCCAGCCGGGGGGGCAGCGCTCCCCTCTCTGGGGCCAACGTCCTGACTTTC. The chain has TRBV2 and TRBJ2-6, with 8 bases that match TRBD2. Germline V gene sequence: CDR1 SNHLY, CDR2 FYNNEI. With 8 bases clipped from V and 0 bases from J, the junction kept 12 bases outside the gene matches. The length of the CDR3 is 18 residues.

This rearrangement joins TRBV7-2 to TRBJ1-2; possibly TRBD1 for D (6 bases). CDR3 size: 13 residues. V was shortened by 5 bases and J by 3 bases, with 10 bases between the two germline ends. Per the germline V gene, CDR1 is SGHTA and CDR2 is FQGNSA. The CDR3 DNA reads as TGTGCCAGCAGCCCATCAGGGGACTATGGCTACACCTTC. As protein: CASSPSGDYGYTF.

V gene TRBV4-3 combines with J gene TRBJ2-5, with D possibly being TRBD2 (6 bases). CDR1 and CDR2 (germline): LGHNA, YSLEER. Trimming took 1 base from V and 3 from J, leaving 9 bases between them. The CDR3 loop spans 14 amino acids. The CDR3 bases are TGCGCCAGCAGCCAAGTAGGCGGGGAAGAGACCCAGTACTTC. It translates to CASSQVGGEETQYF.

The chain uses TRBV25-1 and TRBJ1-6, with 7 bases identical to TRBD1. Germline-derived CDR1 and CDR2 are MGHDK and SYGVNS. Trimming removed 2 bases from V and 12 bases from J; junction bases left unmatched: 13. This CDR3 has 16 residues. Here the CDR3 reads CASSENIDRAGLPLHF. The CDR3 DNA is TGTGCCAGCAGTGAAAACATAGACAGGGCAGGTTTACCCCTCCACTTT.

The rearrangement links TRBV6-5 to TRBJ2-3, with TRBD2 identical over 7 bases. This CDR3 spans 16 amino acids. CDR1 and CDR2 (germline): MNHEY, SVGAGI. Germline trimming cut 3 bases from V and 0 bases from J; bases unmatched to any gene: 6. CDR3: CASSYASGGSTDTQYF. CDR3 DNA sequence: TGTGCCAGCAGTTATGCTAGCGGAGGGAGCACAGATACGCAGTATTTT.

V usage is TRBV7-2 and J usage is TRBJ2-7, with TRBD2 matching over 11 bases. The CDR3 spans 16 residues. V lost 4 bases and J lost 6; bases outside the gene matches: 11. Germline CDR1 is SGHTA and CDR2 is FQGNSA. The CDR3 region is CASSSQTSGGLIEQYF. In DNA, the CDR3 is TGTGCCAGCAGCTCCCAAACTAGCGGGGGACTAATCGAGCAGTACTTC.

In this sample, this clone turned up a few times. This chain joins TRBV27 and TRBJ2-2; TRBD1 is a possible D gene (6 bases). The CDR3 loop spans 16 amino acids. CDR1 and CDR2 (germline): MNHEY, SMNVEV (reference sequence). V lost 8 bases and J 1 base, leaving 17 bases between the germline ends. The CDR3 DNA reads TGTGCCAGCTCTGGGACATCTGAGGGGAACACCGGGGAGCTGTTTTTT. Amino acid sequence: CASSGTSEGNTGELFF.

The gene calls are TRBV15 and TRBJ1-1; the D gene is possibly TRBD1 (6 bases). This CDR3 spans 16 amino acids. CDR1 is LNHNV, CDR2 YYDKDF, per germline (reference sequence). V was pared by 0 bases and J by 0 bases, with 11 bases between. The CDR3 region has the DNA TGTGCCACCAGCAGAGATGGGGGGGCTATGAACACTGAAGCTTTCTTT. Residues: CATSRDGGAMNTEAFF. The variable domain in full, with the rest retrieved from reference TRBV15 and TRBJ1-1, is DAMVIQNPRYQVTQFGKPVTLSCSQTLNHNVMYWYQQKSSQAPKLLFHYYDKDFNNEADTPDNFQSRRPNTSFCFLDIRSPGLGDTAMYLCATSRDGGAMNTEAFFGQGTRLTVV.

The table lists this clone with a few counts. The chain links TRBV7-2 to TRBJ1-2; a weak D match, TRBD1 (6 bases). This CDR3 region has 13 residues. Trimming removed 1 base from V and 6 bases from J, with 9 bases in between. Germline assignment: CDR1 SGHTA and CDR2 FQGNSA. The CDR3 sequence is CASSLETGDGYTF. The DNA of the CDR3 is TGTGCCAGCAGCTTAGAGACAGGAGATGGCTACACCTTC.

The gene calls are TRBV19 and TRBJ1-3, with a possible D match to TRBD1 (6 bases). Germline CDR1 reads LNHDA; CDR2 reads SQIVND (reference sequence). Trimming cost V 7 bases and J 0 bases, with 22 bases left between them. The CDR3 has 18 residues. The CDR3 loop reads CASTGLNRVRNSGNTIYF. The CDR3 DNA sequence: TGTGCCAGTACGGGCCTCAACAGGGTGAGAAACTCTGGAAACACCATATATTTT.